This entry describes one T cell receptor (beta chain). Its specificity is unknown. Assay used: immunoSEQ multiplex PCR; TCRdb lists only in-frame clones, some missing. The table lists some 120,000 clones, roughly 87% of them singletons, with around 1.6% in the top ten. The data derive from a study of T cell responses to AZD1222 COVID-19 vaccine. Study-wide context: Second-dose intervals near 4 or 12 weeks were combined. Study-level findings and limits: There were repertoire samples only from the period after the peak T cell response.

Germline V CDR1 and CDR2: KGHSH, LQKENI. The V end was cut by 3 bases, the J end by 0 bases, with 12 bases between. The CDR3 extends over 17 amino acids. The TCR comes from an adult in good health. The chain couples TRBV18 to TRBJ2-6; D is perhaps TRBD2 (5 bases). The sequences come from peripheral blood, collected on day 0 of AZD1222 vaccination. CDR3 amino acids: CASSPEDGISGANVLTF. The CDR3 DNA is TGTGCCAGCTCACCGGAGGACGGGATCTCTGGGGCCAACGTCCTGACTTTC.